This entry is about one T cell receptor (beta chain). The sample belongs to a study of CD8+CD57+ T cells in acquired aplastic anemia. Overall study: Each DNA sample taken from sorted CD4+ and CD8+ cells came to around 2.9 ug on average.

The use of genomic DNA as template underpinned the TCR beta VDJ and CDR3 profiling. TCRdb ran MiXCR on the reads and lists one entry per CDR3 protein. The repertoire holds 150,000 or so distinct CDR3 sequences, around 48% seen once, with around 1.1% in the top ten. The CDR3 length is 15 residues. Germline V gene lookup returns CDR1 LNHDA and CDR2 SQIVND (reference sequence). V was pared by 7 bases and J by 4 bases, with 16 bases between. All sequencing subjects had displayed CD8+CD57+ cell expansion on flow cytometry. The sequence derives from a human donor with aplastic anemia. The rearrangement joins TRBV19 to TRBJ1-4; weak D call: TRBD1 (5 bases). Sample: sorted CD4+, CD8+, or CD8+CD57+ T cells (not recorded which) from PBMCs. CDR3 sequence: CASTEPGPGNEKLFF. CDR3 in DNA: TGTGCCAGTACCGAACCGGGACCTGGTAATGAAAAACTGTTTTTT.